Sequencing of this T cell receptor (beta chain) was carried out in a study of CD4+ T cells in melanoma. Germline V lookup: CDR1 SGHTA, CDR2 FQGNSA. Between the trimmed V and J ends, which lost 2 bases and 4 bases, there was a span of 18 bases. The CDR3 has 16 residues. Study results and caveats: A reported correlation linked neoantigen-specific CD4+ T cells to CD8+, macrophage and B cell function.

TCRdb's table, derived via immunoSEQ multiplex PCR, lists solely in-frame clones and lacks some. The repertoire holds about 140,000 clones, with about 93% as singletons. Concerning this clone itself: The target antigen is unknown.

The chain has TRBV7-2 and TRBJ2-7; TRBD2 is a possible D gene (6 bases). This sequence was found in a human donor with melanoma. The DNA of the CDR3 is TGTGCCAGCAGCTTATGGGCGGGACCGGGACTGTACGAGCAGTACTTC. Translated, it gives CASSLWAGPGLYEQYF.